The clone carrying this TCR beta chain was detected ten times or more. The antigen is not known. This beta chain is an off-target read within a library intended for alpha chains, so its frequency means little. Via MiXCR, TCRdb re-called the 5' RACE reads, giving one row per CDR3 protein. Of approximately 9,700 distinct CDR3 sequences in the sample, about 12% were seen once. Described time point: sample taken at primary tumor resection. Whole RNA came from tumor, nontumor lung or frozen PBMC and was sequenced without being sorted. This specimen belongs to a study of spatial heterogeneity in lung cancer. Study findings and constraints: It was found that expanded intratumoral alpha and beta TCR counts tracked tumor mutation counts. Ubiquitous and regional expanded TCR counts tracked ubiquitous and regional nonsynonymous mutations, respectively.

V was pared by 6 bases and J by 4 bases, with 9 bases between. There are 12 residues in the CDR3. CDR1 MNHEY and CDR2 SMNVEV come from the germline V gene (reference sequence). Sequenced here: lung tumor tissue, sampled at surgery. The source of this sequence is a male donor with early-stage non-small cell lung cancer. The rearrangement joins TRBV27 to TRBJ1-1, with D hard to call. The CDR3 DNA reads as TGTGCCAGCAGCCCGCGGGGCACTGAAGCTTTCTTT. Its translation: CASSPRGTEAFF.